The 8 T cell receptor beta chains below come from one sample, sequenced in a study of blood T cell repertoires in COVID-19. Sequencing was performed with immunoSEQ multiplex PCR; in TCRdb, only in-frame clones are kept and a portion is missing. The sample gives 300,000 to 350,000 clones, 75% to 90% of which show up once; 2.2% is in the top ten. Specimen: PBMCs or T cells enriched from blood (not recorded which). The receptor source for this set is a man aged 25 to 40 who had recovered from COVID-19.

The J gene is TRBJ2-2, the V gene TRBV2, with 7 bases that match TRBD1. CDR3 length equals 15 residues. The junction had 2 bases not matched to a gene; V was cut back by 4 bases and J by 0 bases. Germline V lookup: CDR1 SNHLY, CDR2 FYNNEI. CDR3 amino acids: CASSGQGANTGELFF. In DNA, the CDR3 is TGTGCCAGCAGTGGGCAGGGGGCGAACACCGGGGAGCTGTTTTTT.

This sequence joins TRBV5-1 and TRBJ1-1; TRBD1 aligns across 8 bases. Germline V gene lookup returns CDR1 SGHRS and CDR2 YFSETQ. The ends lost 3 bases at V and 1 base at J; junction bases unmatched: 8. The length of the CDR3 is 16 residues. This CDR3 is CASSSIPGQANTEAFF. DNA for the CDR3: TGCGCCAGCAGCTCCATACCGGGACAGGCGAACACTGAAGCTTTCTTT.

CDR3 in amino acids: CATSRDPRGGYNEQFF. In nucleotides, the CDR3 is TGTGCCACTTCCCGGGATCCGCGGGGGGGCTACAATGAGCAGTTCTTC. This chain joins TRBV27 and TRBJ2-1, with 9 bases fitting TRBD2. CDR3 length: 16 amino acids. Germline V CDR1 and CDR2: MNHEY, SMNVEV (reference sequence). Trimming cost V 10 bases and J 3 bases; bases outside gene matches: 13.

The gene calls are TRBV7-9 and TRBJ2-3; a possible D gene is TRBD2 (6 bases). CDR1 and CDR2 (germline): SEHNR, FQNEAQ (reference sequence). The CDR3 loop spans 15 amino acids. Trimming pared 8 bases from V and 4 bases from J, leaving 19 bases between. The CDR3 loop reads CASALGTGTSDTQYF. In DNA, the CDR3 is TGTGCCAGCGCACTGGGGACCGGGACTTCAGATACGCAGTATTTT.

About this clone: In the same sample, other DNA sequences code for this CDR3. The genes are TRBV18 and TRBJ2-7; 11 positions agree with TRBD1. The V gene's germline CDR1 is KGHSH and CDR2 LQKENI. V lost 6 bases to trimming and J lost 3 bases; unmatched junction nucleotides: 4. The CDR3 contains 14 residues. Here the CDR3 DNA reads TGTGCCAGCTCCCCCGGGACAGGGGGCTACGAGCAGTACTTC. Encoded protein: CASSPGTGGYEQYF.

V is TRBV18 and J is TRBJ2-7; 7 nucleotides line up with TRBD1. The CDR3 runs to 12 residues. The V segment lost 2 bases and the J segment 5 bases; nucleotides outside the gene matches: 0. From germline, CDR1 is KGHSH and CDR2 LQKENI. CDR3 DNA: TGTGCCAGCTCACCAACAGGGGACGAGCAGTACTTC. Amino acids: CASSPTGDEQYF.

The V call is TRBV7-8, the J call TRBJ2-5; D unclear. This CDR3 comprises 15 residues. Germline V gene data show CDR1 as SGHVS and CDR2 as FQNEAQ. Trimming left V 1 base short and J 1 base short, with 10 bases between. The chain's CDR3 is CASSLELALQETQYF. CDR3 nucleotides: TGTGCCAGCAGCTTAGAGCTTGCGCTCCAAGAGACCCAGTACTTC.

J is TRBJ1-2 and V is TRBV19, with 7 bases matching TRBD1. This CDR3 spans 15 amino acids. The V and J ends lost 5 bases and 1 base, in that order; junction bases with no gene match: 7. CDR1 is LNHDA and CDR2 is SQIVND in the germline V gene (reference sequence). CDR3 sequence (DNA): TGTGCCAGTAGTCCTGGGACAGATATTAACTATGGCTACACCTTC. Translating gives CASSPGTDINYGYTF.